This T cell receptor beta chain was sequenced during a study of Ad26.COV2.S vaccination and SARS-CoV-2 variants. Study findings and constraints: Total T cell responses were possibly underestimated by TCR breadth and depth analyses.

Per the germline V gene, CDR1 is LNHDA and CDR2 is SQIVND (reference sequence). The J segment lost 7 bases and the V segment lost 4 bases, leaving 3 bases of the junction unmatched. The CDR3 consists of 14 residues. Assay: immunoSEQ multiplex PCR; the TCRdb copy retains only in-frame clones and omits some. The data contain about 330,000 clones, about nine tenths of them seen just once; the ten biggest clones take up over 5%. Remarks on this clone: Its antigen remains unidentified.

Treatment in this sample: 15 to 20 received Ad26.COV2.S at low or high dose, single or two shots; 5 received placebo; per-sample allocation not given. Vaccine and placebo recipients were sampled on day 63 after the first injection. The sequenced sample was peripheral blood, obtained in a trial of Ad26.COV2.S vaccine versus placebo. The chain couples TRBV19 to TRBJ1-6, with 8 bases aligning to TRBD1. The origin of this receptor is a person aged 18 to 59 who received the Ad26.COV2.S COVID-19 vaccine or a placebo. The CDR3 nucleotides are TGTGCCAGTAGTACCAGGGGGCAGAATTCACCCCTCCACTTT. It encodes CASSTRGQNSPLHF.